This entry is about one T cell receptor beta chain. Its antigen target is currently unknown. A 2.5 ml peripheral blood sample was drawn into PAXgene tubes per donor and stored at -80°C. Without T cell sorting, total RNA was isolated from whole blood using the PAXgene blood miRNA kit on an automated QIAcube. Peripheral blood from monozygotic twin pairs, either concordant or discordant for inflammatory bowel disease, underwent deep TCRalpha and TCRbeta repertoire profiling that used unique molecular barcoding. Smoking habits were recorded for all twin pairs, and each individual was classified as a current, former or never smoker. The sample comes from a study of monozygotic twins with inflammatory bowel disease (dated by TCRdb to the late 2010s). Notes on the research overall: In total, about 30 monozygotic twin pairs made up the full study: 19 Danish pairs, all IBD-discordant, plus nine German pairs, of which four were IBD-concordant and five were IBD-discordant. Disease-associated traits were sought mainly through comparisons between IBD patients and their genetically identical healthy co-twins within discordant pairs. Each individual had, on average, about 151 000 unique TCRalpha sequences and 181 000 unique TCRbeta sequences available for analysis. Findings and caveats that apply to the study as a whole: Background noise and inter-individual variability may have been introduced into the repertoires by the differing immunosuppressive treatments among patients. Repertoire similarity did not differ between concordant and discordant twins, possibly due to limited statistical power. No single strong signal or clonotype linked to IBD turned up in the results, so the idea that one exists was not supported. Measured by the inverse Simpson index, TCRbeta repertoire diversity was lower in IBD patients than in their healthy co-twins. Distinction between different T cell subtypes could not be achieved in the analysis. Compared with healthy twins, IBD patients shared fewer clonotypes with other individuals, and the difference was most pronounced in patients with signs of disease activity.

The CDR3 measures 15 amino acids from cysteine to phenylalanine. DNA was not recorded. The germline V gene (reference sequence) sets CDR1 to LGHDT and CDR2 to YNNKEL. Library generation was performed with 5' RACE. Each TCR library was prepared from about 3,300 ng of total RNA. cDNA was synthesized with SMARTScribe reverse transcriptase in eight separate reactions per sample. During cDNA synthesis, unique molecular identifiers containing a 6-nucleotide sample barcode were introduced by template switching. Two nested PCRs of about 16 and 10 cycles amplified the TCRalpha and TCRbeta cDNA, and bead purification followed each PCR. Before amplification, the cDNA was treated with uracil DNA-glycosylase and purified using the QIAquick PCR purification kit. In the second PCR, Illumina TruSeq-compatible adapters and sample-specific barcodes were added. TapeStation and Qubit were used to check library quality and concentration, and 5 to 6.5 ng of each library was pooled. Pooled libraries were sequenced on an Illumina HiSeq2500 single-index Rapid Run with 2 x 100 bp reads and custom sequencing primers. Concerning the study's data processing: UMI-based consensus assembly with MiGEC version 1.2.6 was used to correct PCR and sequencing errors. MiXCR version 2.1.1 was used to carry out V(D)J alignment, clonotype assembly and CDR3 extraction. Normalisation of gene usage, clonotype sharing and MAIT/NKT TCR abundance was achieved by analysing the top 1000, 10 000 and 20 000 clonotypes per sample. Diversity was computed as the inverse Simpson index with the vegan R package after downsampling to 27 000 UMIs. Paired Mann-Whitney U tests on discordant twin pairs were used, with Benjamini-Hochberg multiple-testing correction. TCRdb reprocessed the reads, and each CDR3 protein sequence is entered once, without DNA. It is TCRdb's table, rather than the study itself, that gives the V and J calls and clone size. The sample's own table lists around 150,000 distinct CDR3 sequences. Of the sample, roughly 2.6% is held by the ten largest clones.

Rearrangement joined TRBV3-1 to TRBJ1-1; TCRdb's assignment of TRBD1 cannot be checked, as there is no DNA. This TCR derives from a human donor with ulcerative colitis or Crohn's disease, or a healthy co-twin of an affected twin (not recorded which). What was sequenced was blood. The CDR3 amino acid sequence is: CASSQEEDPPTEAFF.